The 5 T cell receptor beta chains given below trace back to one sample, sequenced in a study of OX40 agonist ivuxolimab in advanced cancers. Some clones are missing from TCRdb's copy, which holds only in-frame ones; the method was immunoSEQ multiplex PCR. Of around 80,000 clones detected, around 84% appear once; the ten largest clones hold under 3.5%. The sequencing here drew on CD4+ or CD8+ T cells sorted from blood, taken in a trial of the OX40 agonist ivuxolimab. All receptors derive from an adult with an advanced solid tumor such as melanoma, head and neck, liver or kidney cancer.

This CDR3 is CASSSSGTGNYGYTF. The CDR3 DNA reads as TGTGCCAGCAGCTCTTCCGGGACAGGGAATTATGGCTACACCTTC. The rearrangement joins TRBV5-4 to TRBJ1-2; 9 bases match TRBD1. CDR3 length equals 15 residues. The germline CDR1 and CDR2 sequences are SGHNT and YYREEE (reference sequence). V lost 3 bases and J lost 5; bases outside the gene matches: 8.

This chain connects TRBV2 to TRBJ2-6, with no clear D. The CDR3 contains 14 residues. The germline V and J ends were trimmed by 4 bases and 0 bases, with 4 bases remaining between them. Per germline, CDR1 SNHLY and CDR2 FYNNEI. The CDR3 coding sequence is TGTGCCAGCAGTGGGAGCTCTGGGGCCAACGTCCTGACTTTC. Protein: CASSGSSGANVLTF.

This clone was counted a few times. The chain recombines TRBV2 with TRBJ1-5; D call uncertain. The CDR3 extends over 14 amino acids. The germline V and J ends were trimmed by 2 bases and 1 base, with 6 bases remaining between them. The germline V gene encodes CDR1 SNHLY and CDR2 FYNNEI. CDR3 nucleotide sequence: TGTGCCAGCAGTGAAACGGAGAGCAATCAGCCCCAGCATTTT. This translates into CASSETESNQPQHF.

The chain joins TRBV9 to TRBJ1-2; 7 nucleotides match TRBD1. Germline CDR1 and CDR2: SGDLS and YYNGEE. The CDR3 has 16 residues. V dropped 0 bases and J dropped 1; count of bases not matched to a gene: 6. The CDR3 loop is CASSVGGTANNYGYTF. In DNA form, the CDR3 reads TGTGCCAGCAGCGTAGGCGGGACAGCGAATAACTATGGCTACACCTTC. Looking up the rest from reference TRBV9 and TRBJ1-2 gives the full variable domain: DSGVTQTPKHLITATGQRVTLRCSPRSGDLSVYWYQQSLDQGLQFLIQYYNGEERAKGNILERFSAQQFPDLHSELNLSSLELGDSALYFCASSVGGTANNYGYTFGSGTRLTVV.

V is TRBV2 and J is TRBJ2-1; 7 nucleotides align to TRBD2. V shed 8 bases and J 2 bases; nucleotides not matched to a gene: 9. Germline V gene lookup returns CDR1 SNHLY and CDR2 FYNNEI. This CDR3 has 15 residues. CDR3 residues: CASRLSGETYNEQFF. CDR3 nucleotides: TGTGCCAGCCGTTTAAGCGGGGAAACCTACAATGAGCAGTTCTTC.